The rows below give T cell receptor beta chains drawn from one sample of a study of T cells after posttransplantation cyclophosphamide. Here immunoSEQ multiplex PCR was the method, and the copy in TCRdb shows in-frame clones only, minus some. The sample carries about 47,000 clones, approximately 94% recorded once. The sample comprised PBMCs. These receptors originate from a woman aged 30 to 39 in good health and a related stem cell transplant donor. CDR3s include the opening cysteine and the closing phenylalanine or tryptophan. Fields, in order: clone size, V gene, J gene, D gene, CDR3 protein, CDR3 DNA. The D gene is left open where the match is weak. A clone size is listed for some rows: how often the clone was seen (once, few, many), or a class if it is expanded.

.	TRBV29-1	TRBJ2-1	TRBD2	CSVARGGEQFF	TGCAGCGTTGCCCGGGGGGGTGAGCAGTTCTTC
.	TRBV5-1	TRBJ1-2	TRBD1	CASSLMGTGPNYGYTF	TGCGCCAGCAGCTTAATGGGGACAGGGCCTAACTATGGCTACACCTTC
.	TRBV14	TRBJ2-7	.	CASSRLPGASSDEQYF	TGTGCCAGCAGCCGCCTCCCAGGGGCAAGCTCGGACGAGCAGTACTTC
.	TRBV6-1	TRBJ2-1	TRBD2	CASSEGTSGGNEQFF	TGTGCCAGCAGTGAAGGGACTAGCGGGGGCAATGAGCAGTTCTTC
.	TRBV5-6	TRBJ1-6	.	CASSNSGNNSPLHF	TGTGCCAGCAGTAATTCGGGGAATAATTCACCCCTCCACTTT
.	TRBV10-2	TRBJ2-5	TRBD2	CASSGLAGGPSQETQYF	TGCGCCAGCAGCGGACTAGCGGGGGGGCCGAGCCAAGAGACCCAGTACTTC
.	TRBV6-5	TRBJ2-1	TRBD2	CASRGTSSSYNEQFF	TGTGCCAGCAGGGGGACTAGCAGCTCCTACAATGAGCAGTTCTTC
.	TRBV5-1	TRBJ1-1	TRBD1	CASSLGGTGIRTEAFF	TGCGCCAGCAGCTTGGGTGGGACAGGGATTAGGACTGAAGCTTTCTTT
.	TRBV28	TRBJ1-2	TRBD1	CASRMTGGLNYGYTF	TGTGCCAGCAGGATGACAGGGGGATTAAACTATGGCTACACCTTC
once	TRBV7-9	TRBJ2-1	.	CASSFRNEQFF	TGTGCCAGCAGCTTTCGCAATGAGCAGTTCTTC
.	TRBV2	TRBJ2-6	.	CASTATVESSGANVLTF	TGTGCCAGCACTGCGACAGTCGAGAGCTCTGGGGCCAACGTCCTGACTTTC
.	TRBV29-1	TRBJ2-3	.	CSVARGADTQYF	TGCAGCGTTGCCAGGGGCGCAGATACGCAGTATTTT
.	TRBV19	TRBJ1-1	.	CASRGDGLGTEAFF	TGTGCCAGTAGGGGAGATGGATTAGGCACTGAAGCTTTCTTT
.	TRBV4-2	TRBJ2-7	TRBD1	CASSPTGRSYEQYF	TGTGCCAGCAGCCCGACAGGGAGAAGCTACGAGCAGTACTTC
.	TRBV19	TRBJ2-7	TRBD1	CASSMTGSSYEQYF	TGTGCCAGTAGTATGACAGGGTCCTCCTACGAGCAGTACTTC
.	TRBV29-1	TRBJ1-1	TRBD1	CSATRSGGPEAFF	TGCAGCGCCACTCGATCAGGGGGCCCTGAAGCTTTCTTT
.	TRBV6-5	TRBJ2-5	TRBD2	CAAGTSGGPLNF	TGTGCCGCCGGGACTAGCGGGGGGCCGCTGAACTTC
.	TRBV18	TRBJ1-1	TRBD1	CASSPRGQGPEMNTEAFF	TGTGCCAGCTCACCTAGGGGACAGGGCCCGGAAATGAACACTGAAGCTTTCTTT
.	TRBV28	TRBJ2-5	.	CASNPSAETQYF	TGTGCCAGCAACCCAAGCGCGGAGACCCAGTACTTC
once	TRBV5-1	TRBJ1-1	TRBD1	CASSLSQGQYGEAFF	TGCGCCAGCAGCTTGTCCCAGGGACAGTATGGTGAAGCTTTCTTT
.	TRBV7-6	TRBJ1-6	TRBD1	CASSSATWGDRGSPLHF	TGTGCCAGCAGCTCCGCTACCTGGGGGGACAGGGGGTCACCCCTCCACTTT
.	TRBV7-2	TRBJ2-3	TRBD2	CASSSGGLAGDTQYF	TGTGCCAGCAGCTCGGGCGGGCTAGCGGGAGATACGCAGTATTTT
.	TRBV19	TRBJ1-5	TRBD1	CASSMGQGLTNQPQHF	TGTGCCAGTAGTATGGGACAGGGGCTTACCAATCAGCCCCAGCATTTT
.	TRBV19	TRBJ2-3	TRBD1	CASSMASGGLGDTQYF	TGTGCCAGTAGTATGGCCTCAGGGGGATTGGGAGATACGCAGTATTTT
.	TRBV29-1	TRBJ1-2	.	CSVDTGYSANYGYTF	TGCAGCGTTGATACAGGGTATTCGGCTAACTATGGCTACACCTTC
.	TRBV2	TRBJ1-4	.	CASSFRGTTNEKLFF	TGTGCCAGCAGTTTTAGGGGGACAACTAATGAAAAACTGTTTTTT
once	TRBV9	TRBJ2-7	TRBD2	CASSVGGGGAYEQYF	TGTGCCAGCAGCGTAGGCGGCGGGGGGGCCTACGAGCAGTACTTC
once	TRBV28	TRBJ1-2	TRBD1	CASSPPGQGDYGYTF	TGTGCCAGCAGTCCCCCGGGACAGGGGGACTATGGCTACACCTTC
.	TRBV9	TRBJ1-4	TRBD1	CASSVTGATNEKLFF	TGTGCCAGCAGCGTAACAGGGGCAACTAATGAAAAACTGTTTTTT
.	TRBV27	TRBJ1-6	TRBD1	CASRGTGWGNSPLHF	TGTGCCAGCAGAGGGACAGGCTGGGGTAATTCACCCCTCCACTTT
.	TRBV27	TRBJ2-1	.	CASQTLLYNEQFF	TGTGCCAGCCAAACATTGCTTTACAATGAGCAGTTCTTC
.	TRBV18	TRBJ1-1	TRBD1	CASSPPGQGATEAFF	TGTGCCAGCTCACCCCCGGGACAGGGGGCAACTGAAGCTTTCTTT
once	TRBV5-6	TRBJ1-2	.	CASSFGRGYGYTF	TGTGCCAGCAGCTTCGGAAGGGGCTATGGCTACACCTTC